A single sample is the source of the 26 T cell receptor beta chains below, sequenced in a study of siplizumab effects on memory and regulatory T cells. Assay: immunoSEQ multiplex PCR; the TCRdb copy retains only in-frame clones and omits some. This table holds 100,000 or so clones, 75% to 95% found once. The sequenced sample was CD4+ T cells sorted from blood. The receptors come from a human donor in good health. Some clones in this sample may be carry-over from other donors' samples.

This clone occurred once. This chain joins TRBV28 and TRBJ2-3; D possibly matches TRBD1 or TRBD2 (6 bases each). Looked up from germline, CDR1 is MDHEN and CDR2 is SYDVKM. Trimming stripped 4 bases from V and 3 bases from J, with 14 bases between. The CDR3 has 15 amino acids. The CDR3 sequence is CASSSFGGGTDTQYF. The CDR3 nucleotides are TGTGCCAGCAGTTCCTTCGGGGGCGGGACAGATACGCAGTATTTT.

The CDR3 sequence is CASSLSSASGSSYEQYF. The DNA of the CDR3 is TGTGCCAGTAGTCTTAGCTCGGCTAGCGGGAGCTCCTACGAGCAGTACTTC. The rearrangement joins TRBV19 to TRBJ2-7; 10 bases agree with TRBD2. This CDR3 is built from 17 residues. The germline V gene encodes CDR1 LNHDA and CDR2 SQIVND (reference sequence). Losses at the gene ends were 5 bases for V and 0 bases for J; bases not matched to a gene: 10.

The chain carries TRBV29-1 and TRBJ1-1, with TRBD1 matching 7 bases. Germline CDR1 reads SQVTM; CDR2 reads ANQGSEA. V lost 4 bases, J lost 4 bases, and 12 bases stayed unmatched. This CDR3 region has 15 residues. CDR3 DNA: TGCAGCGTTGCTTCCGCTACAGGGGTTGGCACTGAAGCTTTCTTT. As protein: CSVASATGVGTEAFF.

This chain connects TRBV2 to TRBJ2-3; 9 nucleotides line up with TRBD2. This CDR3 spans 14 amino acids. Germline V gives CDR1 SNHLY, CDR2 FYNNEI. Trimming removed 5 bases from V and 4 bases from J; junction bases left unmatched: 4. CDR3 bases: TGTGCCAGCAGTAAGGTAGCGGGAGCAGATACGCAGTATTTT. Protein product: CASSKVAGADTQYF.

The V call is TRBV10-3, the J call TRBJ1-4; 10 nucleotides align to TRBD1. The V and J ends lost 6 bases and 7 bases, in that order; junction bases with no gene match: 11. Germline CDR1 reads ENHRY; CDR2 reads SYGVKD. This CDR3 has 16 amino acids. CDR3 in amino acids: CAISRGQGGGGEKLFF. The CDR3 coding sequence is TGTGCCATCAGCAGAGGACAGGGGGGTGGTGGTGAAAAACTGTTTTTT.

The chain is built from TRBV6-5 and TRBJ2-7; D possibly uses TRBD1 or TRBD2 (6 bases each). CDR1 MNHEY and CDR2 SVGAGI come from the germline V gene. Deletions cut 6 bases from V and 3 bases from J, with 18 bases between. The CDR3 contains 15 residues. The CDR3 loop reads CASRPTDGGHYEQYF. The CDR3 bases are TGTGCCAGCAGGCCTACAGATGGGGGGCACTACGAGCAGTACTTC.

The V and J genes are TRBV19 and TRBJ1-5, with 7 bases aligning to TRBD1. There are 15 residues in the CDR3. Losses at the gene ends were 6 bases for V and 5 bases for J; bases not matched to a gene: 10. Germline V lookup: CDR1 LNHDA, CDR2 SQIVND (reference sequence). CDR3 sequence reads: CASRPLRGSYQPQHF. The CDR3 bases are TGTGCCAGTAGGCCCCTCAGGGGGTCTTATCAGCCCCAGCATTTT.

V usage is TRBV27 and J usage is TRBJ2-1; D remains ambiguous. This CDR3 has 12 residues. Trimming removed 5 bases at V and 5 bases at J, with 7 bases between. Germline CDR1 MNHEY, CDR2 SMNVEV (reference sequence). CDR3 residues: CASSQSDNEQFF. CDR3 in DNA: TGTGCCAGCAGTCAGAGTGACAATGAGCAGTTCTTC.

This chain connects TRBV11-2 to TRBJ2-3, with 9 bases identical to TRBD1. The CDR3 spans 14 residues. The ends lost 5 bases at V and 1 base at J; junction bases unmatched: 1. The germline gives CDR1 SGHAT, CDR2 FQNNGV. For the CDR3, the DNA is TGTGCCAGCAGCCGGACAGGGGGCACAGATACGCAGTATTTT. It translates to CASSRTGGTDTQYF. The full variable domain, rest sourced from reference TRBV11-2 and TRBJ2-3, is EAGVAQSPRYKIIEKRQSVAFWCNPISGHATLYWYQQILGQGPKLLIQFQNNGVVDDSQLPKDRFSAERLKGVDSTLKIQPAKLEDSAVYLCASSRTGGTDTQYFGPGTRLTVL.

The chain uses TRBV10-3 and TRBJ1-4; 8 bases are a match to TRBD1. The CDR3 extends over 15 amino acids. Germline V gene sequence: CDR1 ENHRY, CDR2 SYGVKD. V was pared by 6 bases and J by 5 bases, with 8 bases of the junction left unmatched. CDR3 coding DNA: TGTGCCATCAGGGGAGGACAGGGAAGAAATGAAAAACTGTTTTTT. It specifies CAIRGGQGRNEKLFF.

The CDR3 DNA is TGTGCCAGTAGAGAGGCAGGAGGGAGCAATCAGCCCCAGCATTTT. Translated: CASREAGGSNQPQHF. The chain employs TRBV19 and TRBJ1-5; D is uncertain. CDR1 is LNHDA, CDR2 SQIVND, per germline (reference sequence). This CDR3 has 15 amino acids. The V end lost 6 bases, the J end lost 1 base, and 13 bases lay between the germline ends.

This clone was detected only once. V and J are TRBV7-2 and TRBJ2-3; perhaps TRBD2 as D (5 bases). The CDR3 is made up of 16 amino acids. Germline V lookup: CDR1 SGHTA, CDR2 FQGNSA. V gave up 1 base and J gave up 0 bases, with 11 bases separating them. CDR3 nucleotides: TGTGCCAGCAGCTTAGGAGGGAGTACTAGCACAGATACGCAGTATTTT. Translation: CASSLGGSTSTDTQYF.

The rearrangement joins TRBV5-1 to TRBJ2-1, with 8 bases that match TRBD1. Per the germline V gene, CDR1 is SGHRS and CDR2 is YFSETQ. The CDR3 spans 15 residues. J was trimmed by 5 bases and V by 1 base; bases with no gene match: 5. The chain's CDR3 is CASSLMGQENNEQFF. CDR3 nucleotides: TGCGCCAGCAGCTTGATGGGACAGGAAAACAATGAGCAGTTCTTC. Filled out from reference TRBV5-1 and TRBJ2-1, the complete variable domain reads KAGVTQTPRYLIKTRGQQVTLSCSPISGHRSVSWYQQTPGQGLQFLFEYFSETQRNKGNFPGRFSGRQFSNSRSEMNVSTLELGDSALYLCASSLMGQENNEQFFGPGTRLTVL.

The V gene is TRBV7-8, the J gene TRBJ2-1, with 12 positions matching TRBD2. This CDR3 is built from 19 residues. Germline V gene lookup returns CDR1 SGHVS and CDR2 FQNEAQ. V was clipped by 1 base and J by 0 bases; unmatched bases: 7. This chain's CDR3 is CASSLVLAGGISSYNEQFF. Here the CDR3 DNA reads TGTGCCAGCAGCTTAGTACTAGCGGGGGGTATAAGCTCCTACAATGAGCAGTTCTTC.

The rearrangement links TRBV5-1 to TRBJ2-7; 11 nucleotides align to TRBD2. The CDR3 is 15 residues long. Germline loops: CDR1 SGHRS, CDR2 YFSETQ. V shed 4 bases, J shed 7 bases, and the junction held 10 bases outside the gene matches. CDR3 bases: TGCGCCAGCAGCACTCCGGGACTAGCGGCTACAGAGCAGTACTTC. As protein: CASSTPGLAATEQYF. The full variable domain, in which reference TRBV5-1 and TRBJ2-7 provide the parts outside the CDR3, is KAGVTQTPRYLIKTRGQQVTLSCSPISGHRSVSWYQQTPGQGLQFLFEYFSETQRNKGNFPGRFSGRQFSNSRSEMNVSTLELGDSALYLCASSTPGLAATEQYFGPGTRLTVT.

The genes are TRBV10-1 and TRBJ1-1; tentative D call: TRBD1 (6 bases). The V end lost 2 bases, the J end lost 4 bases, and 14 bases lay between the germline ends. The CDR3 is 15 residues long. From germline, CDR1 is WNHNN and CDR2 SYGVQD (reference sequence). CDR3 coding DNA: TGCGCCAGCAGTGAGCAAGCGGGGGCCGGCACTGAAGCTTTCTTT. Its protein product is CASSEQAGAGTEAFF.

J is TRBJ1-1 and V is TRBV14; D remains unclear. The CDR3 runs 15 residues. Germline V CDR1 and CDR2: SGHDN, FVKESK. V gave up 4 bases and J gave up 3 bases, with 15 bases separating them. CDR3 bases: TGTGCCAGCAGCCGGCGTGGGATCAGTTACACTGAAGCTTTCTTT. Its translation: CASSRRGISYTEAFF.

The J gene is TRBJ2-1, the V gene TRBV2, with D possibly matching TRBD1 (6 bases). CDR1 and CDR2 from the germline V gene are SNHLY and FYNNEI. This CDR3 has 12 amino acids. V lost 6 bases and J lost 7, with 10 bases in between. The CDR3 loop reads CASRVQGNEQFF. The CDR3 nucleotides are TGTGCCAGCAGGGTACAGGGTAATGAGCAGTTCTTC. The whole variable domain, filled in from reference TRBV2 and TRBJ2-1, reads EPEVTQTPSHQVTQMGQEVILRCVPISNHLYFYWYRQILGQKVEFLVSFYNNEISEKSEIFDDQFSVERPDGSNFTLKIRSTKLEDSAMYFCASRVQGNEQFFGPGTRLTVL.

Turning to this clone: Additional DNA sequences in this sample encode the identical CDR3. This sequence joins TRBV6-6 and TRBJ1-5; D not resolved. Per germline, CDR1 MNHNY and CDR2 SVGAGI (reference sequence). V was trimmed by 0 bases and J by 5 bases, leaving 5 bases between them. There are 13 residues in the CDR3. CDR3 bases: TGTGCCAGCAGTTACTCGAGAGATCAGCCCCAGCATTTT. This sequence encodes CASSYSRDQPQHF.

The chain couples TRBV27 to TRBJ2-7, with a weak D call TRBD2 (5 bases). V lost 6 bases and J 6 bases, leaving 21 bases between the germline ends. The CDR3 is made up of 15 amino acids. Per the germline V gene, CDR1 is MNHEY and CDR2 is SMNVEV (reference sequence). The CDR3 DNA follows: TGTGCCAGCAGGACGGGATCTTTCCTACCCGGCGAGCAGTACTTC. Translation gives CASRTGSFLPGEQYF.

V gene TRBV6-1 combines with J gene TRBJ2-1; 10 nucleotides match TRBD2. Losses at the gene ends were 3 bases for V and 15 bases for J; bases not matched to a gene: 5. This CDR3 spans 12 amino acids. The germline V gene encodes CDR1 MNHNS and CDR2 SASEGT. This CDR3 is CASSDLAGGLFF. In DNA form, the CDR3 reads TGTGCCAGCAGTGATTTAGCGGGAGGTTTGTTCTTC.

CDR3 nucleotide sequence: TGTGCCATCTCCTCAGCGACGGAGGCAGAGAACGAGCAGTACTTC. It encodes CAISSATEAENEQYF. The gene calls are TRBV10-3 and TRBJ2-7; D perhaps matches TRBD2 (5 bases). V lost 8 bases and J lost 5, with 22 bases in between. Germline V gene lookup returns CDR1 ENHRY and CDR2 SYGVKD. CDR3 length: 15 residues.

This chain connects TRBV7-8 to TRBJ1-2; D is ambiguous. The CDR3 runs to 15 residues. Trimming took off 5 bases at V and 5 bases at J, with 18 bases between the two ends. CDR1 and CDR2 from the germline V gene are SGHVS and FQNEAQ. The CDR3 coding sequence is TGTGCCAGCAGCCACCCGAATCTGGAGGGTTATGGCTACACCTTC. Its protein is CASSHPNLEGYGYTF.

V and J are TRBV2 and TRBJ1-5; 8 nucleotides match TRBD1. The CDR3 covers 15 residues. V trimming: 3 bases; J trimming: 9 bases; junction bases outside the gene matches: 10. Germline-derived CDR1 and CDR2 are SNHLY and FYNNEI. The CDR3 is CASSEIQGGSGPQHF. The CDR3 DNA sequence: TGTGCCAGCAGTGAGATACAGGGGGGGTCAGGGCCCCAGCATTTT.

The chain joins TRBV19 to TRBJ2-1, with D perhaps matching TRBD1 (6 bases). Trimming took off 3 bases at V and 8 bases at J, with 14 bases between the two ends. The CDR3 has 14 residues. The germline V gene has CDR1 LNHDA and CDR2 SQIVND (reference sequence). The CDR3 is CASSINRDLDEQFF. DNA of the CDR3: TGTGCCAGTAGTATTAACAGGGATTTGGATGAGCAGTTCTTC.

V usage is TRBV9 and J usage is TRBJ2-3; the match to TRBD2 covers 16 bases. Trimming cost V 4 bases and J 3 bases; bases outside gene matches: 8. Germline CDR1 is SGDLS and CDR2 is YYNGEE. There are 18 residues in the CDR3. The CDR3 region is CASSPGLAGGPGTDTQYF. The DNA for the CDR3 is TGTGCCAGCAGCCCGGGACTAGCGGGAGGGCCGGGTACAGATACGCAGTATTTT.